This T cell receptor beta chain comes out of a study of blood T cells in healthy people across ages. Study findings and constraints: The long-lived group displayed more naive CD4+ cells, plus higher diversity, than the aged donors did.

The second PCR ran 7 to 11 cycles with a sample-barcoded 5' primer and J-beta primers. TCRdb re-analysed the 5' RACE reads in MiXCR, keeping a single row per CDR3 protein. The sample records roughly 800,000 distinct CDR3 sequences, roughly 50% being singletons. Comments on this clonotype: Its antigen is currently unknown.

Trimming took 3 bases from V and 4 from J, leaving 17 bases between them. The CDR3 is made up of 15 amino acids. Germline loops: CDR1 SQVTM, CDR2 ANQGSEA. The J gene is TRBJ2-3, the V gene TRBV29-1; D is perhaps TRBD1 or TRBD2 (5 bases each). Material for sequencing was blood. This receptor was identified in a young man in good health. The CDR3 nucleotides are TGCAGCGTTGATAAGGGACGCCTAGGGGCAGATACGCAGTATTTT. This encodes CSVDKGRLGADTQYF.